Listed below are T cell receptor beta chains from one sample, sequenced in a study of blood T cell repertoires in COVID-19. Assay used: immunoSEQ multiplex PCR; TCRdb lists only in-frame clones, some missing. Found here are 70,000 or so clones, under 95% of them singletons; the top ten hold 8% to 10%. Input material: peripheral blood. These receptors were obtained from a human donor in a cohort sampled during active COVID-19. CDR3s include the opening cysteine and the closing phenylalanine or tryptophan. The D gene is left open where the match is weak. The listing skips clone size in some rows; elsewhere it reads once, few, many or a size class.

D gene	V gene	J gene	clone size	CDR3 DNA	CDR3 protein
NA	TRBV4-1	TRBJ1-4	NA	TGCGCCAGCAGCCAGGTAGACAGGCTTGCAACTAATGAAAAACTGTTTTTT	CASSQVDRLATNEKLFF
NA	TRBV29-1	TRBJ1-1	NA	TGCAGCGCACACCAGGGAGGCACTGAAGCTTTCTTT	CSAHQGGTEAFF
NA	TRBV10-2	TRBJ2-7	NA	TGCGCCAGCAGCCTTTTGACCGACAGACTTCTCTACGAGCAGTACTTC	CASSLLTDRLLYEQYF
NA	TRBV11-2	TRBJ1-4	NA	TGTGCCAGCAGCTACCCCAGGGGAAAGGAAAAACTGTTTTTT	CASSYPRGKEKLFF
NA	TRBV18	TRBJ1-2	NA	TGTGCCAGCTCCCTGGCAGAATTTAACTATGGCTACACCTTC	CASSLAEFNYGYTF
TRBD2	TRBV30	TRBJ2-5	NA	TGTGCCTTCACGGAGGCTAGCGGGGGGGAAGGGACCCAGTACTTC	CAFTEASGGEGTQYF
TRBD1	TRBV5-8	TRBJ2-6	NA	TGTGCCAGCGTGGGACAGGAATACTCTGGGGCCAACGTCCTGACTTTC	CASVGQEYSGANVLTF
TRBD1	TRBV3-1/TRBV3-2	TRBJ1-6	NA	TGTGCCAGCAGCCACCACCTGGCCCCCGGACAGGGGAATTCACCCCTCCACTTT	CASSHHLAPGQGNSPLHF
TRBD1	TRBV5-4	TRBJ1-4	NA	TGTGCCAGCAGCTCCGACAGGGGGCGGAATGAAAAACTGTTTTTT	CASSSDRGRNEKLFF
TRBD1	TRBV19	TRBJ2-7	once	TGTGCCAGTAGACAGGGGGCTTTTAACGAGCAGTACTTC	CASRQGAFNEQYF
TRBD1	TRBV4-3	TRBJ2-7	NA	TGCGCCAGCAGCCACGTATACAGGGGAGTCAGCGAGCAGTACTTC	CASSHVYRGVSEQYF
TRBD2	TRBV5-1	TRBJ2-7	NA	TGCGCCAGCAGCTTGGGACTAGCGGGGCCTTCGATGCAGTACTTC	CASSLGLAGPSMQYF
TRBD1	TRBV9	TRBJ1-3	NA	TGTGCCAGCAGCGGAGGGACAGGGAACTCTGGAAACACCATATATTTT	CASSGGTGNSGNTIYF
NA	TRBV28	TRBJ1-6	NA	TGTGCCAGCAGTTTATATGGTCTAAGAAATTCACCCCTCCACTTT	CASSLYGLRNSPLHF
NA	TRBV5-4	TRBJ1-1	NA	TGTGCCAGCAGCCCCAGGGGTTTCACTGAAGCTTTCTTT	CASSPRGFTEAFF
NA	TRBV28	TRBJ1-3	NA	TGTGCCAGCAGGAAGGACAACTTTCTCTCTGGAAACACCATATATTTT	CASRKDNFLSGNTIYF